The 21 T cell receptor beta chains in this list originate from one sample, sequenced in a study of blood T cell repertoires in COVID-19. The data were produced by immunoSEQ multiplex PCR, yet TCRdb's version contains in-frame clones alone and is incomplete. The data contain roughly 190,000 clones, under 90% of them seen just once; the ten biggest clones take up about 14%. The sample taken for sequencing was peripheral blood. The receptors derive from a woman between 70 and 85 years old with COVID-19, enrolled during active disease.

The chain has TRBV3-1 (or the pseudogene TRBV3-2) and TRBJ1-1; a weak D match, TRBD1 (6 bases). Germline V gene lookup returns CDR1 LGHDT and CDR2 YNNKEL (reference sequence). Trimming took 1 base from V and 3 from J, leaving 9 bases between them. The CDR3 covers 14 residues. CDR3 nucleotide sequence: TGTGCCAGCAGCCAAGCGGCAGGGGACACTGAAGCTTTCTTT. It specifies CASSQAAGDTEAFF.

This chain joins TRBV6-6 and TRBJ1-2; 8 bases map to TRBD1. The CDR3 runs to 15 residues. With 7 bases clipped from V and 0 bases from J, the junction kept 7 bases outside the gene matches. Per germline, CDR1 MNHNY and CDR2 SVGAGI (reference sequence). The CDR3 spells CASIPGQDSNYGYTF. In nucleotides, the CDR3 is TGTGCCAGCATCCCGGGACAGGATTCTAACTATGGCTACACCTTC.

V usage is TRBV5-1 and J usage is TRBJ2-3; 10 nucleotides match TRBD2. V lost 4 bases to trimming and J lost 1 base; unmatched junction nucleotides: 3. Germline CDR1 and CDR2: SGHRS and YFSETQ. The CDR3 has 15 amino acids. DNA for the CDR3: TGCGCCAGCAGCCCGGGGACTAGCGGCACAGATACGCAGTATTTT. This codes for CASSPGTSGTDTQYF.

Here the CDR3 DNA reads TGTGCCAGCTCTCAGGGTAAAGACACTGAAGCTTTCTTT. Protein: CASSQGKDTEAFF. The V gene is TRBV18, the J gene TRBJ1-1, with a tentative D call TRBD1 (5 bases). Germline loops: CDR1 KGHSH, CDR2 LQKENI. The CDR3 is 13 amino acids. The germline V and J ends were trimmed by 6 bases and 3 bases, with 11 bases remaining between them.

The chain combines TRBV6-2 or TRBV6-3 with TRBJ1-5, with 7 bases lining up with TRBD1. V dropped 1 base and J dropped 5; count of bases not matched to a gene: 5. The germline gives CDR1 MNHEY, CDR2 SVGEGT. The length of the CDR3 is 15 residues. CDR3 coding DNA: TGTGCCAGCAGTTACTGGCAGGGGGTTGATCAGCCCCAGCATTTT. It is translated as CASSYWQGVDQPQHF.

The J gene is TRBJ1-1, the V gene TRBV19; no clear D gene. Trimming cost V 5 bases and J 0 bases, with 10 bases left between them. CDR3 size: 14 residues. Germline V lookup: CDR1 LNHDA, CDR2 SQIVND (reference sequence). This CDR3 is CASSDGRMNTEAFF. In nucleotides, the CDR3 is TGTGCCAGTAGTGACGGCAGGATGAACACTGAAGCTTTCTTT.

V gene TRBV6-6 combines with J gene TRBJ2-7, with 9 bases fitting TRBD2. The CDR3 loop spans 13 amino acids. Trimming removed 8 bases from V and 5 bases from J; junction bases left unmatched: 7. Germline CDR1 and CDR2: MNHNY and SVGAGI (reference sequence). The CDR3 bases are TGTGCCAGCTCGAGCGGGAGGAGCCACGAGCAGTACTTC. Protein: CASSSGRSHEQYF.

This clone was counted a single time. V and J are TRBV2 and TRBJ2-7, with D tentatively TRBD1 (6 bases). Trimming shortened V by 4 bases and J by 7 bases, and 11 bases separated the two germline ends. This CDR3 region has 12 residues. Germline lookup yields CDR1 SNHLY and CDR2 FYNNEI. The CDR3 region has the DNA TGTGCCAGCAGTGCCTGGACAGAAGAGCAGTACTTC. Amino acids: CASSAWTEEQYF. Based on the CDR3 plus reference TRBV2 and TRBJ2-7, the full variable domain is EPEVTQTPSHQVTQMGQEVILRCVPISNHLYFYWYRQILGQKVEFLVSFYNNEISEKSEIFDDQFSVERPDGSNFTLKIRSTKLEDSAMYFCASSAWTEEQYFGPGTRLTVT.

The chain combines TRBV27 with TRBJ1-3; D is possibly TRBD1 (5 bases). Germline loops: CDR1 MNHEY, CDR2 SMNVEV (reference sequence). V shed 5 bases and J shed 5 bases, with 19 bases lying between them. There are 16 residues in the CDR3. CDR3 amino acids: CASSPQFVDSRNTIYF. The CDR3 DNA reads as TGTGCCAGCAGTCCACAGTTTGTCGACAGCAGAAACACCATATATTTT.

The genes are TRBV5-1 and TRBJ2-3, with 10 bases that match TRBD2. The V and J ends lost 4 bases and 7 bases, in that order; junction bases with no gene match: 12. Germline V gene lookup returns CDR1 SGHRS and CDR2 YFSETQ. The CDR3 spans 16 residues. The chain's CDR3 is CASSQRTSGGENTQYF. CDR3 nucleotide sequence: TGCGCCAGCAGCCAGCGGACTAGCGGAGGAGAGAATACGCAGTATTTT.

The chain links TRBV28 to TRBJ2-3, with D perhaps TRBD1 (6 bases). CDR1 and CDR2 (germline): MDHEN, SYDVKM. Trimming pared 6 bases from V and 0 bases from J, leaving 13 bases between. The CDR3 sequence is 15 residues long. CDR3: CASRGQSSSTDTQYF. For the CDR3, the DNA is TGTGCCAGCAGGGGACAATCCTCTAGCACAGATACGCAGTATTTT.

The rearrangement uses TRBV2 and TRBJ2-7; 9 nucleotides align to TRBD2. The trim removed 8 bases at V and 7 bases at J, leaving 9 bases unmatched. Germline loops: CDR1 SNHLY, CDR2 FYNNEI. This CDR3 has 13 amino acids. The CDR3 nucleotides are TGTGCCAGCCAGCGGGGGGCCACCGGGGAGCAGTACGTC. Translating gives CASQRGATGEQYV.

The V and J genes are TRBV5-1 and TRBJ1-1, with D tentatively TRBD1 (6 bases). Germline V gene lookup returns CDR1 SGHRS and CDR2 YFSETQ. Trimming stripped 4 bases from V and 1 base from J, with 11 bases between. This CDR3 spans 14 amino acids. The DNA for the CDR3 is TGCGCCAGCAGCACGACAGGTTGGAACACTGAAGCTTTCTTT. Its translation: CASSTTGWNTEAFF. Looking up the rest from reference TRBV5-1 and TRBJ1-1 gives the full variable domain: KAGVTQTPRYLIKTRGQQVTLSCSPISGHRSVSWYQQTPGQGLQFLFEYFSETQRNKGNFPGRFSGRQFSNSRSEMNVSTLELGDSALYLCASSTTGWNTEAFFGQGTRLTVV.

The V call is TRBV27, the J call TRBJ2-7; 7 nucleotides align to TRBD1. Germline CDR1 MNHEY, CDR2 SMNVEV (reference sequence). The J segment lost 6 bases and the V segment lost 5 bases, leaving 1 base of the junction unmatched. The CDR3 spans 11 residues. The CDR3 is CASSTGVEQYF. In DNA, the CDR3 is TGTGCCAGCAGTACAGGGGTCGAGCAGTACTTC.

The V and J genes are TRBV11-2 and TRBJ2-1, with 11 nucleotides matching TRBD2. V lost 6 bases and J lost 10; bases outside the gene matches: 14. Germline values: CDR1 SGHAT, CDR2 FQNNGV. This CDR3 contains 16 residues. The CDR3 sequence: CASSPGLLAGDVEQFF. The DNA for the CDR3 is TGTGCCAGCAGTCCAGGGTTACTAGCGGGGGACGTCGAGCAGTTCTTC.

The chain couples TRBV27 to TRBJ2-1; 8 bases match TRBD2. Germline V lookup: CDR1 MNHEY, CDR2 SMNVEV (reference sequence). Losses at the gene ends were 0 bases for V and 3 bases for J; bases not matched to a gene: 7. The CDR3 covers 17 residues. The CDR3 reads CASSLSSGGVVYNEQFF. The CDR3 nucleotides read TGTGCCAGCAGTTTATCCTCCGGGGGGGTCGTCTACAATGAGCAGTTCTTC.

The CDR3 loop reads CASSPGQGTGGYTF. The CDR3 nucleotides read TGTGCCAGCAGCCCGGGACAGGGTACGGGGGGCTACACCTTC. The chain employs TRBV7-9 and TRBJ1-2, with 9 bases matching TRBD1. With V trimmed by 5 bases and J by 8 bases, 9 bases remained unmatched. The CDR3 runs to 14 residues. CDR1 and CDR2 (germline): SEHNR, FQNEAQ (reference sequence).

The J gene is TRBJ2-7, the V gene TRBV6-5; 14 positions match TRBD2. Germline V lookup: CDR1 MNHEY, CDR2 SVGAGI. Unmatched junction bases numbered 7, after V lost 10 bases and J lost 5 bases. CDR3 size: 14 residues. CDR3 protein: CATLLGLAGDEQYF. CDR3 sequence (DNA): TGTGCCACCCTACTGGGACTAGCGGGAGACGAGCAGTACTTC.

This chain uses TRBV30 with TRBJ1-1; D is unresolved. CDR1 and CDR2 (germline): GTSNPN, SVGIG (reference sequence). With 4 bases removed from V and 1 base from J, the gap between germline ends came to 10 bases. This CDR3 is 13 amino acids long. CDR3 nucleotides: TGTGCCTGGACCCCGCCGGGGAACACTGAAGCTTTCTTT. Its translation: CAWTPPGNTEAFF.

The gene calls are TRBV10-3 and TRBJ2-7, with D perhaps matching TRBD1 (6 bases). Trimming shortened V by 6 bases and J by 5 bases, and 17 bases separated the two germline ends. Germline loops: CDR1 ENHRY, CDR2 SYGVKD. This CDR3 is built from 14 residues. The CDR3 nucleotides read TGTGCCATCAGGGTAGACTGGGGGCGTAACGAGCAGTACTTC. Its translation: CAIRVDWGRNEQYF.

The V gene is TRBV2, the J gene TRBJ1-5; D gene ambiguous. V dropped 4 bases and J dropped 1 base, with 11 bases sitting between them. The length of the CDR3 is 15 residues. Germline V gene data show CDR1 as SNHLY and CDR2 as FYNNEI. DNA for the CDR3: TGTGCCAGCAGTGTGAGCGGAGACAGCAATCAGCCCCAGCATTTT. It translates to CASSVSGDSNQPQHF.